A single T cell receptor (beta chain) is shown here with its context. Its antigen is undetermined. With 5 bases clipped from V and 8 bases from J, the junction kept 6 bases outside the gene matches. The CDR3 extends over 15 amino acids. Germline CDR1 is SGHDN and CDR2 is FVKESK. This specimen belongs to a study of identical twins. Findings and limits, study-wide: Twins showed weaker excess sharing in their beta out-of-frame sequences.

The authors used template switching to add a universal primer site and gave cDNA unique molecular identifiers. TCRdb reprocessed the 5' RACE reads via MiXCR and lists one record per CDR3 protein. Of about 150,000 distinct CDR3 sequences listed, around 3.6% are singletons. The receptor's source is a man between 18 and 35 years old in good health. Specimen: memory T cells sorted from blood. The rearrangement uses TRBV14 and TRBJ2-2; 12 nucleotides match TRBD1. Written as DNA, the CDR3 is TGTGCCAGCAGCTACTCGGGACAGGGGGCTGGGGAGCTGTTTTTT. It translates to CASSYSGQGAGELFF.